These 28 T cell receptor beta chains were all obtained from the same sample, sequenced in a study of Ad26.COV2.S vaccination and SARS-CoV-2 variants. Treatment in this sample: approximately 18 received Ad26.COV2.S at low or high dose, single or two shots; about 5 received placebo; per-sample allocation not given. The investigators took samples on day 63 after the first vaccine or placebo injection. TCRdb's copy holds only in-frame clones and misses some; the assay was immunoSEQ multiplex PCR. The sample shows over 250,000 clones, roughly 86% of them seen only once. Specimen: peripheral blood, collected in a trial of Ad26.COV2.S vaccine versus placebo. The receptor source for this set is a person between 18 and 59 years old who received the Ad26.COV2.S COVID-19 vaccine or a placebo.

The chain uses TRBV6-5 and TRBJ2-6; TRBD1 agrees at 7 bases. Germline V CDR1 and CDR2: MNHEY, SVGAGI. The ends lost 6 bases at V and 2 bases at J; junction bases unmatched: 4. The CDR3 length is 15 residues. The CDR3 DNA follows: TGTGCCAGCAGATTTACAGGGGCTGGGGCCAACGTCCTGACTTTC. Protein: CASRFTGAGANVLTF.

The V and J genes are TRBV12-3 or TRBV12-4 and TRBJ1-2, with a possible D match to TRBD1 (5 bases). V lost 4 bases to trimming and J lost 5 bases, with 8 bases between them. The CDR3 runs to 12 residues. CDR3 DNA: TGTGCCAGCAGTTACTCAGGGTATGGCTACACCTTC. It translates to CASSYSGYGYTF.

The chain employs TRBV28 and TRBJ2-7; the D is unclear. V lost 4 bases and J lost 0, with 1 base in between. The CDR3 is 11 amino acids. The germline V gene encodes CDR1 MDHEN and CDR2 SYDVKM. This CDR3 reads CASSYSYEQYF. The CDR3 nucleotides are TGTGCCAGCAGTTACTCCTACGAGCAGTACTTC.

This clone came up once. The V and J genes are TRBV9 and TRBJ1-1; the D gene is possibly TRBD1 (6 bases). V was shortened by 1 base and J by 4 bases, with 17 bases between the two germline ends. The CDR3 is made up of 16 amino acids. Germline-derived CDR1 and CDR2 are SGDLS and YYNGEE. CDR3 residues: CASSVSSRRGPTEAFF. The CDR3, as DNA: TGTGCCAGCAGCGTATCCTCCCGCCGGGGGCCCACTGAAGCTTTCTTT.

In nucleotides, the CDR3 is TGTGCCAGCAGCTCACTTATTGGACTAGCGGGAGGGCCCTCCTACAATGAGCAGTTCTTC. Protein sequence: CASSSLIGLAGGPSYNEQFF. This chain joins TRBV13 and TRBJ2-1; TRBD2 matches 15 bases. This CDR3 spans 20 amino acids. The J segment lost 0 bases and the V segment lost 4 bases, leaving 10 bases of the junction unmatched. CDR1 and CDR2 from the germline V gene are PRHDT and FYEKMQ (reference sequence). Using reference TRBV13 and TRBJ2-1 for the parts outside the CDR3, the full variable domain is AAGVIQSPRHLIKEKRETATLKCYPIPRHDTVYWYQQGPGQDPQFLISFYEKMQSDKGSIPDRFSAQQFSDYHSELNMSSLELGDSALYFCASSSLIGLAGGPSYNEQFFGPGTRLTVL.

The V call is TRBV6-2 or TRBV6-3, the J call TRBJ1-1, with D tentatively TRBD1 (5 bases). The CDR3 length is 14 residues. The germline gives CDR1 MNHEY, CDR2 SVGEGT. Trimming took 4 bases from V and 7 from J, leaving 16 bases between them. This chain's CDR3 is CASSSTGPGSEAFF. The CDR3 DNA is TGTGCCAGCAGTTCGACTGGACCAGGGAGTGAAGCTTTCTTT.

This rearrangement joins TRBV15 to TRBJ1-2; TRBD1 matches at 9 bases. The CDR3 sequence is 14 residues long. The V gene end was trimmed by 1 base and the J gene end by 4 bases; junction bases not matched to a gene: 1. Germline V gives CDR1 LNHNV, CDR2 YYDKDF (reference sequence). DNA for the CDR3: TGTGCCACCAGCAGAGGGGGACAGGGCTATGGCTACACCTTC. Translated, it gives CATSRGGQGYGYTF.

This clone was counted a single time. CDR3: CASSPTSASYEQYF. As DNA, the CDR3 is TGTGCCAGCAGCCCAACTAGCGCCTCCTACGAGCAGTACTTC. The chain carries TRBV7-9 and TRBJ2-7; 7 bases agree with TRBD2. Germline V gene data show CDR1 as SEHNR and CDR2 as FQNEAQ (reference sequence). This CDR3 is 14 amino acids long. The ends lost 5 bases at V and 0 bases at J; junction bases unmatched: 4.

The chain joins TRBV29-1 to TRBJ2-7, with D perhaps TRBD1 or TRBD2 (6 bases each). Trimming removed 4 bases from V and 9 bases from J, with 19 bases in between. Looked up from germline, CDR1 is SQVTM and CDR2 is ANQGSEA. The CDR3 runs 13 residues. CDR3 DNA sequence: TGCAGCGTTGCGACGGGGGCGATCCCCGGGCAGTACTTC. This sequence encodes CSVATGAIPGQYF.

V is TRBV18 and J is TRBJ2-2; 11 nucleotides align to TRBD2. V lost 3 bases and J lost 3; bases outside the gene matches: 3. The CDR3 is 16 residues long. Germline V gene sequence: CDR1 KGHSH, CDR2 LQKENI. The CDR3 is CASSPIAGGHTGELFF. The CDR3, as DNA: TGTGCCAGCTCACCGATAGCGGGAGGGCACACCGGGGAGCTGTTTTTT.

Here the CDR3 DNA reads TGTGCCAGCAGCGAAGGAGAGTACACAGATACGCAGTATTTT. Its protein product is CASSEGEYTDTQYF. The rearrangement uses TRBV11-3 and TRBJ2-3; D is ambiguous. This CDR3 is 14 amino acids long. CDR1 and CDR2 (germline): SGHNT, YENEEA. Trimming cost V 5 bases and J 2 bases, with 11 bases left between them.

This clone has a single count. The chain uses TRBV14 and TRBJ2-1, with D perhaps matching TRBD1 or TRBD2 (5 bases each). V lost 4 bases and J 7 bases, leaving 17 bases between the germline ends. This CDR3 region has 15 residues. CDR1 SGHDN and CDR2 FVKESK come from the germline V gene. The CDR3 is CASSRGVRGSNEQFF. The CDR3 DNA is TGTGCCAGCAGCCGGGGAGTGAGGGGATCGAATGAGCAGTTCTTC.

The chain carries TRBV7-3 and TRBJ2-5; the D gene is possibly TRBD2 (6 bases). The V gene's germline CDR1 is SGHTA and CDR2 FQGTGA. The CDR3 covers 17 residues. With 1 base removed from V and 4 bases from J, the gap between germline ends came to 19 bases. The CDR3 loop is CASSLNSFGRRGETQYF. The CDR3 coding sequence is TGTGCCAGCAGCTTAAATTCGTTTGGGAGGAGGGGAGAGACCCAGTACTTC. Variable domain in full (rest from reference TRBV7-3 and TRBJ2-5): GAGVSQTPSNKVTEKGKYVELRCDPISGHTALYWYRQSLGQGPEFLIYFQGTGAADDSGLPNDRFFAVRPEGSVSTLKIQRTERGDSAVYLCASSLNSFGRRGETQYFGPGTRLLVL.

This clone was seen once. The chain joins TRBV2 to TRBJ2-1; the D gene is possibly TRBD1 (6 bases). In germline, CDR1 is SNHLY, CDR2 FYNNEI. Trimming pared 4 bases from V and 9 bases from J, leaving 16 bases between. This CDR3 has 14 residues. This CDR3 reads CASSVLGAGSEQFF. The CDR3 nucleotides are TGTGCCAGCAGTGTACTGGGGGCTGGGAGTGAGCAGTTCTTC.

This clone was seen a handful of times. The CDR3 nucleotides are TGTGCCAGCAGCTTTAGTACAGGGTTGAACTATGGCTACACCTTC. Its translation is CASSFSTGLNYGYTF. The J gene is TRBJ1-2, the V gene TRBV7-2; maybe TRBD1 (6 bases). The germline V gene has CDR1 SGHTA and CDR2 FQGNSA. This CDR3 spans 15 amino acids. V lost 3 bases to trimming and J lost 2 bases, with 13 bases between them. Based on the CDR3 plus reference TRBV7-2 and TRBJ1-2, the full variable domain is GAGVSQSPSNKVTEKGKDVELRCDPISGHTALYWYRQSLGQGLEFLIYFQGNSAPDKSGLPSDRFSAERTGGSVSTLTIQRTQQEDSAVYLCASSFSTGLNYGYTFGSGTRLTVV.

The genes are TRBV12-5 and TRBJ1-1; D ambiguous. This CDR3 has 15 amino acids. CDR1 LGHNT and CDR2 FRNRAP come from the germline V gene. Trimming cost V 0 bases and J 0 bases, with 8 bases left between them. CDR3 nucleotide sequence: TGTGCTAGTGGTTTGGTACCCAATATGAACACTGAAGCTTTCTTT. Its protein product is CASGLVPNMNTEAFF.

This clone was seen a handful of times. The J gene is TRBJ1-2, the V gene TRBV4-1, with D possibly matching TRBD1 (6 bases). This CDR3 has 14 amino acids. Germline CDR1 MGHRA, CDR2 YSYEKL. Deletions cut 0 bases from V and 8 bases from J, with 13 bases between. CDR3 protein: CASSQDLQGYGYTF. The DNA for the CDR3 is TGCGCCAGCAGCCAAGATTTGCAGGGGTACGGCTACACCTTC.

This clone has a single count. The V gene is TRBV9, the J gene TRBJ1-2, with 11 bases aligning to TRBD1. The CDR3 is made up of 16 amino acids. Germline V gene sequence: CDR1 SGDLS, CDR2 YYNGEE. With 2 bases clipped from V and 6 bases from J, the junction kept 9 bases outside the gene matches. The CDR3 loop reads CASSVLDRGRGDGYTF. In DNA form, the CDR3 reads TGTGCCAGCAGCGTCTTGGACAGGGGGCGAGGGGATGGCTACACCTTC.

The chain employs TRBV27 and TRBJ1-6, with D unresolved. V lost 6 bases and J 4 bases, leaving 31 bases between the germline ends. CDR1 and CDR2 (germline): MNHEY, SMNVEV (reference sequence). The CDR3 loop spans 21 amino acids. The CDR3 protein is CASSTDSGGRMMLGYNSPLHF. CDR3 bases: TGTGCCAGCAGCACTGATTCGGGAGGCCGTATGATGCTCGGGTATAATTCACCCCTCCACTTT.

V and J are TRBV5-6 and TRBJ1-1; no reliable D call. V was cut by 4 bases and J by 4 bases, with 14 bases left in between. CDR3 length: 14 residues. CDR1 is SGHDT and CDR2 is YYEEEE in the germline V gene. CDR3 DNA: TGTGCCAGCAGCGGGGTTCGGGGTGCCACTGAAGCTTTCTTT. Its protein is CASSGVRGATEAFF.

The chain employs TRBV27 and TRBJ2-3; 8 nucleotides match TRBD2. Per the germline V gene, CDR1 is MNHEY and CDR2 is SMNVEV (reference sequence). J gave up 5 bases and V 6 bases, and 10 bases lay outside the gene matches. The CDR3 consists of 15 residues. CDR3 bases: TGTGCCAGCAGAAACTGGGGCGGGGGGCAAGATACGCAGTATTTT. It encodes CASRNWGGGQDTQYF.

The chain carries TRBV12-5 and TRBJ2-2; 8 nucleotides agree with TRBD1. Trimming removed 1 base from V and 6 bases from J; junction bases left unmatched: 4. CDR3 length: 15 residues. Germline CDR1 and CDR2: LGHNT and FRNRAP. For the CDR3, the DNA is TGTGCTAGTGGTTTGGCCAGGGGGCAGTCCGGGGAGCTGTTTTTT. This sequence encodes CASGLARGQSGELFF.

This chain joins TRBV7-8 and TRBJ2-3, with 11 bases lining up with TRBD2. V lost 5 bases and J lost 4; bases outside the gene matches: 14. The CDR3 length is 18 residues. Germline lookup yields CDR1 SGHVS and CDR2 FQNEAQ. The CDR3 DNA is TGTGCCAGCAGCCCAAATATACTAGCGGGAGATTGGTCAGATACGCAGTATTTT. Translation gives CASSPNILAGDWSDTQYF. Full variable domain (remainder filled in from reference TRBV7-8 and TRBJ2-3): GAGVSQSPRYKVAKRGQDVALRCDPISGHVSLFWYQQALGQGPEFLTYFQNEAQLDKSGLPSDRFFAERPEGSVSTLKIQRTQQEDSAVYLCASSPNILAGDWSDTQYFGPGTRLTVL.

This chain uses TRBV27 with TRBJ2-3; no firm D call. The CDR3 spans 16 residues. CDR1 and CDR2 from the germline V gene are MNHEY and SMNVEV (reference sequence). The germline V and J ends were trimmed by 4 bases and 1 base, with 15 bases remaining between them. The CDR3 nucleotides are TGTGCCAGCAGTTGGCACAGCCAAAGGGGCACAGATACGCAGTATTTT. Translation gives CASSWHSQRGTDTQYF.

The gene calls are TRBV5-1 and TRBJ1-4; D call uncertain. V gave up 4 bases and J gave up 4 bases, with 8 bases separating them. CDR1 SGHRS and CDR2 YFSETQ come from the germline V gene. CDR3 length equals 13 residues. The CDR3 here is CASSKQVNEKLFF. The CDR3 coding sequence is TGCGCCAGCAGCAAACAAGTTAATGAAAAACTGTTTTTT.

The rearrangement joins TRBV7-2 to TRBJ2-7; tentatively, D is TRBD2 (6 bases). The length of the CDR3 is 15 residues. V was cut by 5 bases and J by 0 bases, with 14 bases left in between. The germline V gene has CDR1 SGHTA and CDR2 FQGNSA. CDR3 coding DNA: TGTGCCAGCAGCCAGAGCGGGCCGAGCTCCTACGAGCAGTACTTC. Its translation: CASSQSGPSSYEQYF.

This clone has just a few counts. V gene TRBV4-1 combines with J gene TRBJ2-5, with D perhaps matching TRBD1 (6 bases). V was cut by 0 bases and J by 4 bases, with 15 bases left in between. CDR1 is MGHRA and CDR2 is YSYEKL in the germline V gene. This CDR3 is built from 16 residues. CDR3 DNA: TGCGCCAGCAGCCAAGAGTCTGGGGGCCTGGTAGAGACCCAGTACTTC. Its protein product is CASSQESGGLVETQYF.

The chain recombines TRBV7-9 with TRBJ1-3, with D perhaps TRBD1 (6 bases). Germline CDR1 is SEHNR and CDR2 is FQNEAQ (reference sequence). The CDR3 sequence is 16 residues long. The V end lost 2 bases, the J end lost 2 bases, and 13 bases lay between the germline ends. For the CDR3, the DNA is TGTGCCAGCAGCTTACGAGCGGGGGGGCCTGGAAACACCATATATTTT. Amino acid sequence: CASSLRAGGPGNTIYF.